The rows below give T cell receptor beta chains drawn from one sample of a study of tumor-infiltrating lymphocytes in oesophageal squamous cell carcinoma. TCRdb passed the PCR reads through MiXCR, listing each CDR3 protein once. The table shows 20,000 to 25,000 distinct CDR3 sequences, with about 40% occurring only once. The sample taken for sequencing was esophageal tumor tissue. These receptors were collected from a male donor with esophageal squamous cell carcinoma. The CDR3 runs from the conserved cysteine through the conserved F or W. Fields, in order: J gene, D gene, V gene, clone size, CDR3 DNA, CDR3 protein. A D gene is named only where the DNA matches it firmly. Part of the rows lack a size; the others show once, few, many or a class for expanded clones.

J: TRBJ2-5
D: NA
V: TRBV7-8
size: NA
DNA: TGTGCCAGCAGCCAGACGACAGGAGGGGAGACCCAGTACTTC
CDR3: CASSQTTGGETQYF

J: TRBJ2-3
D: NA
V: TRBV10-2
size: NA
DNA: TGCGCCAGCAGTGAAATTGTTTGGAAGAGCACAGATACGCAGTATTTT
CDR3: CASSEIVWKSTDTQYF

J: TRBJ2-5
D: TRBD2
V: TRBV6-1
size: many
DNA: TGTGCCAGCGGGTTCGGGGGGGCCCTAGAGACCCAGTACTTC
CDR3: CASGFGGALETQYF

J: TRBJ2-1
D: TRBD2
V: TRBV27
size: NA
DNA: TGTGCCAGCCGCTTCCTTTGGGCGGGAGGGCCTAGTTTTGAGCAGTTCTTC
CDR3: CASRFLWAGGPSFEQFF

J: TRBJ2-3
D: NA
V: TRBV12-3/TRBV12-4
size: many
DNA: TGTGCCAGCAGCCAGTCCCGTAGCACAGATACGCAGTATTTT
CDR3: CASSQSRSTDTQYF

J: TRBJ2-7
D: NA
V: TRBV10-1
size: many
DNA: TGCGCCAGCAGCCGGGACCGGGCACACGAGCAGTACTTC
CDR3: CASSRDRAHEQYF

J: TRBJ2-1
D: NA
V: TRBV7-8
size: NA
DNA: TGTGCCAGCAGCCCCGGCGAGGTGAGTGAGCAGTTCTTC
CDR3: CASSPGEVSEQFF

J: TRBJ2-5
D: TRBD1
V: TRBV19
size: few
DNA: TGTGCCAGTAGGAGACAGGGGGCGGGGGAGACCCAGTACTTC
CDR3: CASRRQGAGETQYF

J: TRBJ2-3
D: NA
V: TRBV2
size: many
DNA: TGTGCCAGCACATCCTTTCGCCCCTGGGTGAGCACAGATACGCAGTATTTT
CDR3: CASTSFRPWVSTDTQYF

J: TRBJ1-1
D: NA
V: TRBV28
size: many
DNA: TGTGCCAGCAGGATTCCGAACACTGAAGCTTTCTTT
CDR3: CASRIPNTEAFF

J: TRBJ2-7
D: TRBD1
V: TRBV6-6
size: many
DNA: TGTGCCAGCAGTTACGGGACAGGGGGCAACTACGAGCAGTACTTC
CDR3: CASSYGTGGNYEQYF

J: TRBJ2-3
D: NA
V: TRBV7-2
size: NA
DNA: TGTGCCAGCAGCTTAAGTGGGAGTAGCACAGATACGCAGTATTTT
CDR3: CASSLSGSSTDTQYF

J: TRBJ2-1
D: TRBD1
V: TRBV12-3/TRBV12-4
size: few
DNA: TGTGCCAGCAGTCTTACAGGGGGCTCCTACAATGAGCAGTTCTTC
CDR3: CASSLTGGSYNEQFF

J: TRBJ2-3
D: TRBD2
V: TRBV4-2
size: many
DNA: TGTGCCAGCAGCCAACTAGCGGGAGGGCCCACAGATACGCAGTATTTT
CDR3: CASSQLAGGPTDTQYF

J: TRBJ2-7
D: NA
V: TRBV28
size: NA
DNA: TGTGCCAGCAGTTACCAAATAGCGGAAGACAATGAGCAGTACTTC
CDR3: CASSYQIAEDNEQYF

J: TRBJ2-5
D: NA
V: TRBV7-1
size: NA
DNA: TGTGCCAGCAGCCCTATCCGGGACGGGGCGGAGGAGACCCAGTACTTC
CDR3: CASSPIRDGAEETQYF

J: TRBJ2-3
D: NA
V: TRBV7-2
size: NA
DNA: TGTGCCAGCAGCTTAAGGCAGGGGGGCGACACAGATACGCAGTATTTT
CDR3: CASSLRQGGDTDTQYF

J: TRBJ2-1
D: TRBD2
V: TRBV20-1
size: NA
DNA: TGCAGTGCTAGGCACGGACTAGGTAAAGGGAATGAGCAGTTCTTC
CDR3: CSARHGLGKGNEQFF

J: TRBJ2-7
D: TRBD1
V: TRBV7-9
size: many
DNA: TGTGCCAGCAGCTTAGGGACAGGGCTCAACGAGCAGTACTTC
CDR3: CASSLGTGLNEQYF

J: TRBJ1-1
D: NA
V: TRBV7-2
size: few
DNA: TGTGCCAGCAGCTTAGATTTTTACAACACTGAAGCTTTCTTT
CDR3: CASSLDFYNTEAFF

J: TRBJ2-1
D: TRBD1
V: TRBV7-3
size: medium-sized
DNA: TGTGCCAGCAGCTTATGGGACAGCATATACAATGAGCAGTTCTTC
CDR3: CASSLWDSIYNEQFF

J: TRBJ2-7
D: TRBD2
V: TRBV7-9
size: NA
DNA: TGTGCCAGCAGCTTATGGAGCGGGAGTTCCTACGAGCAGTACTTT
CDR3: CASSLWSGSSYEQYF

J: TRBJ2-7
D: NA
V: TRBV7-9
size: medium-sized
DNA: TGTGCCAGCAGTCACTTGGAATCACCCCTCCACTTC
CDR3: CASSHLESPLHF

J: TRBJ1-1
D: NA
V: TRBV12-3/TRBV12-4
size: NA
DNA: TGTGCCAACCAACAGGGATGGGACACTGAAGCTTTCTTT
CDR3: CANQQGWDTEAFF

J: TRBJ2-5
D: NA
V: TRBV7-3
size: few
DNA: TGTGCCAGCAGCTTAAGTGGTTTCGGGGAGACCCAGTACTTC
CDR3: CASSLSGFGETQYF

J: TRBJ1-6
D: NA
V: TRBV7-2
size: once
DNA: TGTGCCAGCAGCTTACTACAGGGAAATTCACCCCTCCACTTT
CDR3: CASSLLQGNSPLHF

J: TRBJ1-4
D: NA
V: TRBV24-1
size: many
DNA: TGTGCCACCAGTGATACCTACAGTGGTGAAAAACTGTTTTTT
CDR3: CATSDTYSGEKLFF

J: TRBJ1-6
D: TRBD1
V: TRBV27
size: many
DNA: TGTGCCAGCAGTTTGGGACAGAGCTATAATTCACCCCTCCACTTT
CDR3: CASSLGQSYNSPLHF

J: TRBJ2-1
D: NA
V: TRBV7-3
size: NA
DNA: TGTGCCAGCAGCTTAACAGGAGACTCCTACAATGAGCAGTTCTTC
CDR3: CASSLTGDSYNEQFF

J: TRBJ2-3
D: NA
V: TRBV7-8
size: many
DNA: TGTGCCAGCAGCTTCTCAGTTACGCAGTATTTT
CDR3: CASSFSVTQYF

J: TRBJ2-3
D: NA
V: TRBV7-6
size: NA
DNA: TGTGCTAGCAGTAAATCCGGCGAAGTATCCCGCACAGATACGCAGTATTTT
CDR3: CASSKSGEVSRTDTQYF

J: TRBJ2-2
D: NA
V: TRBV18
size: few
DNA: TGTGCCAGCTCACCACCACAAAACACCGGGGAGCTGTTTTTT
CDR3: CASSPPQNTGELFF

J: TRBJ2-7
D: NA
V: TRBV7-2
size: NA
DNA: TGTGCCAGCAGCTTAGACGTCGCAATTTACGAGCAGTACTTC
CDR3: CASSLDVAIYEQYF

J: TRBJ2-3
D: TRBD2
V: TRBV7-3
size: NA
DNA: TGTGCCAGCAGCACTAGCGGGGGATCAGATACGCAGTATTTT
CDR3: CASSTSGGSDTQYF

J: TRBJ2-1
D: NA
V: TRBV5-6
size: many
DNA: TGTGCCAGCAGCTTCGGGGGACCCAGCAATGAGCAGTTCTTC
CDR3: CASSFGGPSNEQFF

J: TRBJ2-3
D: NA
V: TRBV12-3/TRBV12-4
size: medium-sized
DNA: TGTGCCAGCAGTTTAGGACGGAGCGCAGATACGCAGTATTTT
CDR3: CASSLGRSADTQYF

J: TRBJ2-6
D: NA
V: TRBV6-2/TRBV6-3
size: NA
DNA: TGTGCCAGCAGTTACCAACGCTCGGACCGCTTTAGACACCCTGGGGCCAACGTCCTGACTTTC
CDR3: CASSYQRSDRFRHPGANVLTF

J: TRBJ1-5
D: NA
V: TRBV27
size: many
DNA: TGTGCCAGCAGTTTAGGCCTAGGGAGCAATCAGCCCCAGCATTTT
CDR3: CASSLGLGSNQPQHF

J: TRBJ2-5
D: NA
V: TRBV12-3/TRBV12-4
size: medium-sized
DNA: TGTGCCAGCAGTTTAGTTTCAGGGCGCTTGTTAGAGACCCAGTACTTC
CDR3: CASSLVSGRLLETQYF

J: TRBJ2-3
D: TRBD2
V: TRBV14
size: NA
DNA: TGTGCCAGCAGGACTAGCGGGAGCACCGGGGAGCAGTATTTT
CDR3: CASRTSGSTGEQYF

J: TRBJ2-5
D: NA
V: TRBV27
size: once
DNA: TGTGCCAGCAGTGGCGGACAGCTCTTGAGCTCCTATAATTCACCCCTCCACTTC
CDR3: CASSGGQLLSSYNSPLHF

J: TRBJ2-7
D: NA
V: TRBV6-1
size: many
DNA: TGTGCCAGCAGTGACCTGTCCTACGAGCAGTACTTC
CDR3: CASSDLSYEQYF

J: TRBJ1-1
D: NA
V: TRBV5-1
size: many
DNA: TGCGCCAGCAGCTCCACAATACCCTTGGACACTGAAGCTTTCTTT
CDR3: CASSSTIPLDTEAFF

J: TRBJ2-5
D: NA
V: TRBV7-6
size: once
DNA: TGTGCCAGCAGCTACCTATCGGAGACCCAGTACTTC
CDR3: CASSYLSETQYF

J: TRBJ2-7
D: TRBD1
V: TRBV15
size: NA
DNA: TGTGCCACCAGCAGACCCGGGACAGGGTTCCACGAGCAGTACTTC
CDR3: CATSRPGTGFHEQYF

J: TRBJ2-1
D: NA
V: TRBV19
size: many
DNA: TGTGCCAGTAGTTCACCCGGGACCTACAATGAGCAGTTCTTC
CDR3: CASSSPGTYNEQFF

J: TRBJ1-5
D: NA
V: TRBV28
size: many
DNA: TGTGCCAGCAGCCGACAGACTGATAGCAATCAGCCCCAGCATTTT
CDR3: CASSRQTDSNQPQHF

J: TRBJ2-1
D: TRBD2
V: TRBV5-3
size: NA
DNA: TGTGCCAGCAGCGTGCGGGGACTAGCGGTAGTAGTAAAAGCCTACAATGAGCAGTTCTTC
CDR3: CASSVRGLAVVVKAYNEQFF

J: TRBJ2-3
D: NA
V: TRBV7-6
size: few
DNA: TGTGCCAGCAGCTTACCACCCACAGATACGCAGTATTTT
CDR3: CASSLPPTDTQYF

J: TRBJ2-1
D: TRBD2
V: TRBV10-3
size: many
DNA: TGTGCCATCAGTCTCGGGAGCGGGGGGTACAATGAGCAGTTCTTC
CDR3: CAISLGSGGYNEQFF

J: TRBJ2-5
D: NA
V: TRBV7-9
size: NA
DNA: TGTGCCAGCAGCTCCATCCAGGGTCCGGAGAAAGAGACCCAGTACTTC
CDR3: CASSSIQGPEKETQYF

J: TRBJ1-4
D: NA
V: TRBV7-9
size: many
DNA: TGTGCCAGCAGCTCTTCGACGGCGCTCGTTAATGAAAAACTGTTTTTT
CDR3: CASSSSTALVNEKLFF

J: TRBJ2-7
D: TRBD2
V: TRBV7-2
size: NA
DNA: TGTGCCAGCAGCGCCCGCGGACTAGCGCCAACCTACGAGCAGTACTTC
CDR3: CASSARGLAPTYEQYF

J: TRBJ2-1
D: NA
V: TRBV9
size: NA
DNA: TGTGCCAGCAGCCCTGCGCACGACCTTAGCTCCTACAATGAGCAGTTCTTC
CDR3: CASSPAHDLSSYNEQFF

J: TRBJ1-5
D: NA
V: TRBV7-2
size: many
DNA: TGTGCCAGCAGCTTATCTTGGGTCAGCAATCAGCCCCAGCATTTT
CDR3: CASSLSWVSNQPQHF